Below, 25 T cell receptor beta chains from the same sample are listed, as sequenced in a study of T cells after yellow fever vaccination. TCRdb fed the 5' RACE reads into MiXCR, producing one record per CDR3 protein. Altogether a few hundred thousand distinct CDR3 sequences are present, 8.7% being singletons, with the ten largest covering about a sixth. The sequencing here drew on PBMCs, taken on the day of the first yellow fever vaccination. These receptors were obtained from a man younger than 35 who received the YFV17D yellow fever vaccine.

This rearrangement joins TRBV27 to TRBJ2-5; D is perhaps TRBD1 (6 bases). CDR1 is MNHEY and CDR2 is SMNVEV in the germline V gene (reference sequence). V lost 6 bases and J lost 1, with 15 bases in between. The CDR3 extends over 15 amino acids. The CDR3 nucleotides are TGTGCCAGCAGAGCCGGGTTAGGGGGCCAAGAGACCCAGTACTTC. It yields the protein CASRAGLGGQETQYF.

There are many counts of this clonotype. The J gene is TRBJ2-7, the V gene TRBV4-1, with D maybe TRBD1 (6 bases). V was trimmed by 5 bases and J by 6 bases, leaving 20 bases between them. The CDR3 covers 15 residues. Germline CDR1 and CDR2: MGHRA and YSYEKL. CDR3 region: CASSARFVTGAEQYV. CDR3 DNA: TGCGCCAGCAGCGCAAGATTCGTGACAGGTGCCGAGCAGTACGTC.

The table lists this clonotype with many counts. The J gene is TRBJ1-3, the V gene TRBV9, with TRBD1 matching over 7 bases. Germline V gene lookup returns CDR1 SGDLS and CDR2 YYNGEE. The CDR3 runs 16 residues. V shed 3 bases and J 0 bases; nucleotides not matched to a gene: 6. Here the CDR3 reads CASSALGGFSGNTIYF. The CDR3 DNA follows: TGTGCCAGCAGCGCATTAGGGGGCTTCTCTGGAAACACCATATATTTT. Using reference TRBV9 and TRBJ1-3 for the parts outside the CDR3, the full variable domain is DSGVTQTPKHLITATGQRVTLRCSPRSGDLSVYWYQQSLDQGLQFLIQYYNGEERAKGNILERFSAQQFPDLHSELNLSSLELGDSALYFCASSALGGFSGNTIYFGEGSWLTVV.

This clonotype was seen many times. The V and J genes are TRBV29-1 and TRBJ2-5; 7 bases align to TRBD2. In germline, CDR1 is SQVTM, CDR2 ANQGSEA. The trim removed 6 bases at V and 3 bases at J, leaving 7 bases unmatched. This CDR3 has 13 residues. In DNA form, the CDR3 reads TGCAGCGTCGCCCCGCTAGCGGAAGAGACCCAGTACTTC. This translates into CSVAPLAEETQYF.

This chain connects TRBV6-5 to TRBJ2-1; possible D gene TRBD1, 6 bases. Trimming stripped 4 bases from V and 6 bases from J, with 10 bases between. CDR1 and CDR2 from the germline V gene are MNHEY and SVGAGI. This CDR3 is built from 13 residues. This CDR3 is CASSWGQPNEQFF. The DNA of the CDR3 is TGTGCCAGCAGTTGGGGGCAGCCCAATGAGCAGTTCTTC.

This clonotype was counted at least ten times. The rearrangement links TRBV6-1 to TRBJ2-6; no clear D gene. Trimming took 6 bases from V and 0 from J, leaving 0 bases between them. This CDR3 region has 12 residues. Germline CDR1 MNHNS, CDR2 SASEGT. The CDR3: CASSSGANVLTF. The CDR3 coding sequence is TGTGCCAGCAGCTCTGGGGCCAACGTCCTGACTTTC.

The gene calls are TRBV28 and TRBJ2-3; D perhaps matches TRBD1 (6 bases). V was clipped by 2 bases and J by 5 bases, with 20 bases between them. Germline V gene lookup returns CDR1 MDHEN and CDR2 SYDVKM. The CDR3 extends over 17 amino acids. CDR3 sequence reads: CASSLARTGFWIDTQYF. As DNA, the CDR3 is TGTGCCAGCAGTTTAGCACGAACAGGGTTTTGGATAGATACGCAGTATTTT.

This clonotype occurred a few times. This sequence joins TRBV5-6 and TRBJ2-5; 7 bases are shared with TRBD1. Germline V CDR1 and CDR2: SGHDT, YYEEEE. The CDR3 spans 14 residues. V was pared by 4 bases and J by 5 bases, with 8 bases of the junction left unmatched. DNA of the CDR3: TGTGCCAGCAGCATGGGACAGATAGGGGAGACCCAGTACTTC. Protein: CASSMGQIGETQYF.

This clonotype was picked up a small number of times. V is TRBV9 and J is TRBJ2-5, with TRBD2 matching over 15 bases. The germline gives CDR1 SGDLS, CDR2 YYNGEE. Germline trimming cut 2 bases from V and 5 bases from J; bases unmatched to any gene: 4. The CDR3 totals 16 residues. The CDR3 region is CASSVGTSGGWETQYF. The CDR3 DNA sequence: TGTGCCAGCAGCGTCGGGACTAGCGGGGGGTGGGAGACCCAGTACTTC.

The gene calls are TRBV7-6 and TRBJ2-3, with 9 bases matching TRBD2. In germline, CDR1 is SGHVS, CDR2 FNYEAQ. The V and J ends lost 4 bases and 4 bases, in that order; junction bases with no gene match: 6. The CDR3 is 15 residues long. This CDR3 is CASSSAGGPADTQYF. In nucleotides, the CDR3 is TGTGCCAGCAGCTCGGCGGGGGGGCCGGCAGATACGCAGTATTTT. The complete variable domain, with remaining parts taken from reference TRBV7-6 and TRBJ2-3, reads GAGVSQSPRYKVTKRGQDVALRCDPISGHVSLYWYRQALGQGPEFLTYFNYEAQQDKSGLPNDRFSAERPEGSISTLTIQRTEQRDSAMYRCASSSAGGPADTQYFGPGTRLTVL.

The chain combines TRBV6-1 with TRBJ1-1, with D possibly being TRBD1 (6 bases). The CDR3 runs to 15 residues. Germline V lookup: CDR1 MNHNS, CDR2 SASEGT. Trimming pared 3 bases from V and 4 bases from J, leaving 15 bases between. The CDR3 is CASSDRGRSGTEAFF. CDR3 DNA sequence: TGTGCCAGCAGTGACAGGGGACGAAGCGGCACTGAAGCTTTCTTT.

Ten or more counts support this clonotype. The chain has TRBV20-1 and TRBJ2-4; no definite D call. This CDR3 has 14 residues. Trimming cost V 4 bases and J 1 base, with 11 bases left between them. Germline CDR1 is DFQATT and CDR2 is SNEGSKA (reference sequence). The CDR3 region is CSANPKQAKNIQYF. The CDR3 DNA follows: TGCAGTGCTAATCCTAAACAGGCCAAAAACATTCAGTACTTC.

This clonotype was seen only a few times. This chain links TRBV5-1 with TRBJ2-3, with TRBD2 identical over 13 bases. Trimming removed 0 bases from V and 6 bases from J; junction bases left unmatched: 4. Per germline, CDR1 SGHRS and CDR2 YFSETQ. CDR3 size: 16 residues. The CDR3 DNA is TGCGCCAGCAGCTTGGAGGGACTAGCGGGGATGGATACGCAGTATTTT. Its protein is CASSLEGLAGMDTQYF.

In its sample, this clonotype was seen many times. V is TRBV5-1 and J is TRBJ2-7; D is unresolved. There are 12 residues in the CDR3. Trimming left V 4 bases short and J 3 bases short, with 8 bases between. Germline V gene sequence: CDR1 SGHRS, CDR2 YFSETQ. Here the CDR3 reads CASSLTDYEQYF. DNA of the CDR3: TGCGCCAGCAGCCTGACCGACTACGAGCAGTACTTC.

This clonotype was seen more than once but under ten times. The chain links TRBV4-1 to TRBJ2-1, with D perhaps TRBD2 (7 bases). This CDR3 has 17 residues. The V end lost 0 bases, the J end lost 0 bases, and 12 bases lay between the germline ends. Germline V gene lookup returns CDR1 MGHRA and CDR2 YSYEKL. CDR3 in amino acids: CASSQDGGGLSYNEQFF. The CDR3, as DNA: TGCGCCAGCAGCCAAGATGGCGGGGGCCTCTCCTACAATGAGCAGTTCTTC.

This chain uses TRBV13 with TRBJ2-3, with 9 bases identical to TRBD2. V lost 5 bases to trimming and J lost 6 bases; unmatched junction nucleotides: 12. The CDR3 covers 16 residues. CDR1 PRHDT and CDR2 FYEKMQ come from the germline V gene (reference sequence). CDR3 DNA: TGTGCCAGCAGCCCCCAAGCGGGGGGACGGGGGGATACGCAGTATTTT. Residues: CASSPQAGGRGDTQYF.

V and J are TRBV20-1 and TRBJ2-7, with D unclear. V was cut by 6 bases and J by 2 bases, with 17 bases left in between. This CDR3 comprises 14 residues. Germline V gene data show CDR1 as DFQATT and CDR2 as SNEGSKA (reference sequence). The CDR3 coding sequence is TGCAGTGCCCCCGGTGCCGCGCACACCTACGAGCAGTACGTC. This gives the protein CSAPGAAHTYEQYV.

In its sample, this clonotype was seen many times. This rearrangement joins TRBV7-8 to TRBJ2-7, with unresolved D. Germline-derived CDR1 and CDR2 are SGHVS and FQNEAQ. The V and J ends lost 1 base and 4 bases respectively, with 11 bases between them. The CDR3 totals 14 residues. The DNA of the CDR3 is TGTGCCAGCAGCTTAGGTTCGCGGATGTACGAGCAGTACGTC. This translates into CASSLGSRMYEQYV.

The J gene is TRBJ2-2, the V gene TRBV29-1, with 10 nucleotides matching TRBD1. V dropped 5 bases and J dropped 5; count of bases not matched to a gene: 8. This CDR3 spans 15 amino acids. CDR1 SQVTM and CDR2 ANQGSEA come from the germline V gene. CDR3 DNA sequence: TGCAGCGTTCGTAGGACAGGGGGGCGGACCGGGGAGCTGTTTTTT. This sequence encodes CSVRRTGGRTGELFF.

This clonotype was found a few times. Germline and junction disagree at one end, which may indicate a read error. The chain is built from TRBV2 and TRBJ2-4, with D perhaps TRBD1 (6 bases). In germline, CDR1 is SNHLY, CDR2 FYNNEI. The CDR3 has 16 amino acids. The CDR3 sequence: CASREGQRLAKNIQYF. In DNA form, the CDR3 reads TGTGCCAGCAGGGAAGGACAGCGATTAGCCAAAAACATTCAGTACTTC.

V usage is TRBV13 and J usage is TRBJ2-7, with D tentatively TRBD2 (5 bases). Germline values: CDR1 PRHDT, CDR2 FYEKMQ (reference sequence). Trimming took off 5 bases at V and 1 base at J, with 15 bases between the two ends. This CDR3 has 15 residues. The CDR3 protein is CASSRLGEGSYEQYV. As DNA, the CDR3 is TGTGCCAGCAGCCGGCTGGGAGAGGGATCCTACGAGCAGTACGTC.

This clonotype was observed at least ten times. The rearrangement links TRBV5-1 to TRBJ2-1, with 10 bases matching TRBD1. CDR3 size: 15 residues. J lost 7 bases, V lost 2 bases, and 6 bases had no gene match. The germline V gene has CDR1 SGHRS and CDR2 YFSETQ. The DNA for the CDR3 is TGCGCCAGCAGCTTTTATGGGACAGGGGATAATGAGCAGTTCTTC. Its protein is CASSFYGTGDNEQFF. The full variable domain, its missing parts supplied by reference TRBV5-1 and TRBJ2-1, is KAGVTQTPRYLIKTRGQQVTLSCSPISGHRSVSWYQQTPGQGLQFLFEYFSETQRNKGNFPGRFSGRQFSNSRSEMNVSTLELGDSALYLCASSFYGTGDNEQFFGPGTRLTVL.

This rearrangement joins TRBV5-6 to TRBJ2-1; D is undetermined. The CDR3 is made up of 13 amino acids. Trimming stripped 2 bases from V and 10 bases from J, with 13 bases between. Germline lookup yields CDR1 SGHDT and CDR2 YYEEEE. The chain's CDR3 is CASSFVSAGEQFF. The CDR3 bases are TGTGCCAGCAGCTTCGTATCGGCCGGGGAGCAGTTCTTC.

The chain is built from TRBV11-1 and TRBJ2-2; 7 bases are a match to TRBD1. Germline V CDR1 and CDR2: SGHAT, FQDESV (reference sequence). V shed 7 bases, J shed 1 base, and the junction held 6 bases outside the gene matches. The CDR3 totals 15 residues. CDR3 loop: CASNHRGLNTGELFF. The CDR3 bases are TGTGCCAGCAACCACAGGGGCTTGAACACCGGGGAGCTGTTTTTT.

The chain couples TRBV7-9 to TRBJ2-5; D might be TRBD1 (6 bases). The ends were cut back, 5 bases at V and 6 bases at J, with 13 bases in the middle. CDR3 size: 13 residues. Germline V CDR1 and CDR2: SEHNR, FQNEAQ (reference sequence). The CDR3 region is CASSTGFFKTQYF. The CDR3 bases are TGTGCCAGCAGCACAGGGTTCTTTAAGACCCAGTACTTC.